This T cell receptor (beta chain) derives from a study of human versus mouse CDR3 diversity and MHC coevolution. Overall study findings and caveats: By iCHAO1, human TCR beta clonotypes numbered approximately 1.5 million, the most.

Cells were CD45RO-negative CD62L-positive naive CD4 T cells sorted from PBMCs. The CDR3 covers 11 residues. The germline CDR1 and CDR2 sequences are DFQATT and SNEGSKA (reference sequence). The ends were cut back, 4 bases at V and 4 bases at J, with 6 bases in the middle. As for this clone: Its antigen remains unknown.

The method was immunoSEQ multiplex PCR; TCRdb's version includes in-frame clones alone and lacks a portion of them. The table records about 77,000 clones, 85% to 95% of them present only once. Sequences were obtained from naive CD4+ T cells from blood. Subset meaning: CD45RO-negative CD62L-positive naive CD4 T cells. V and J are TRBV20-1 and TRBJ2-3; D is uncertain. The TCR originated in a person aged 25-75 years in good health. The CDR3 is CSAKRSDTQYF. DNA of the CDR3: TGCAGTGCTAAGAGGTCAGATACGCAGTATTTT.